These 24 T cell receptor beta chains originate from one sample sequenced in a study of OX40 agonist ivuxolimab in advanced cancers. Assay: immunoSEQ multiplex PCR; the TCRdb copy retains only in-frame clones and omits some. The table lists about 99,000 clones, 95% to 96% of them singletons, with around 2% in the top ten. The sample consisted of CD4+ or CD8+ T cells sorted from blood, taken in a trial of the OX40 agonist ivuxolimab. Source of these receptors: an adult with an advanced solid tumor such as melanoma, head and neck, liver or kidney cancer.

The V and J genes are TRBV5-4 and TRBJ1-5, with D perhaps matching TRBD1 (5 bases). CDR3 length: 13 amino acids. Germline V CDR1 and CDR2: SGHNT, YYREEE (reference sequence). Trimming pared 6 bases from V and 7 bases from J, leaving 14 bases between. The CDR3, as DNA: TGTGCCAGCAATATTGGTGGGGACCAGCCCCAGCATTTT. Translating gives CASNIGGDQPQHF.

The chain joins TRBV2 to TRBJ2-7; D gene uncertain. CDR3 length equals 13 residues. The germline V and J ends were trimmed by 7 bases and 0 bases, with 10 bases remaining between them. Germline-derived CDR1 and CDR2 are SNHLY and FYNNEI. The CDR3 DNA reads TGTGCCAGCATTGGTAGGGACTCCTACGAGCAGTACTTC. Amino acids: CASIGRDSYEQYF.

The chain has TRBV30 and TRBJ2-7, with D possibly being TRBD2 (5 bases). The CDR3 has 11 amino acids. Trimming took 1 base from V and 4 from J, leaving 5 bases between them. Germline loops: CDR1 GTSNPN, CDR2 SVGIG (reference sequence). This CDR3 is CAWSGGYEQYF. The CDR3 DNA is TGTGCCTGGAGTGGCGGGTACGAGCAGTACTTC.

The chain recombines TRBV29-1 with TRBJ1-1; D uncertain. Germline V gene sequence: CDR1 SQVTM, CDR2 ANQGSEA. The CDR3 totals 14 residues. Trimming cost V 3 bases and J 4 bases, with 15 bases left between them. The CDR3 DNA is TGCAGCGTTGACGGAGTGGGTGTGGTCACTGAAGCTTTCTTT. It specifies CSVDGVGVVTEAFF.

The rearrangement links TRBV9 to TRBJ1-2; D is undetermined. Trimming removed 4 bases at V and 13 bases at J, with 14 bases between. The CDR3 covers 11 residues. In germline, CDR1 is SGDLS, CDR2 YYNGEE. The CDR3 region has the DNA TGTGCCAGCAGCTCCACCCTATCGTTCACCTTC. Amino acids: CASSSTLSFTF.

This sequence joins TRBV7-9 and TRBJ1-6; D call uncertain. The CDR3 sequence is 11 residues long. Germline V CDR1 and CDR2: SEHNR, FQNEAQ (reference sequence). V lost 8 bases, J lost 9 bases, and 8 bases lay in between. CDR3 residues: CASDSGSPLHF. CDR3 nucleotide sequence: TGTGCCAGCGATTCCGGTTCACCCCTCCACTTT.

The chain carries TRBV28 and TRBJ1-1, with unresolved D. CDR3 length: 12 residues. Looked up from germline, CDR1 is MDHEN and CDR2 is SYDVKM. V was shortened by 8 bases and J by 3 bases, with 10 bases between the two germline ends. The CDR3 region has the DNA TGTGCCAGCGGCCGCCCCTACACTGAAGCTTTCTTT. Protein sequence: CASGRPYTEAFF.

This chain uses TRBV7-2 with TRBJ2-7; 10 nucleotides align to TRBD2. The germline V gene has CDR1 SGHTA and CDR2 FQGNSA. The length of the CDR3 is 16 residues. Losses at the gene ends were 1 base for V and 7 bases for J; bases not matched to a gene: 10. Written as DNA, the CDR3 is TGTGCCAGCAGCTTAGATGGGCTAGCGGGAGAGGAAGAGCAGTACTTC. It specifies CASSLDGLAGEEEQYF. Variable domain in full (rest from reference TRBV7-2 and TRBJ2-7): GAGVSQSPSNKVTEKGKDVELRCDPISGHTALYWYRQSLGQGLEFLIYFQGNSAPDKSGLPSDRFSAERTGGSVSTLTIQRTQQEDSAVYLCASSLDGLAGEEEQYFGPGTRLTVT.

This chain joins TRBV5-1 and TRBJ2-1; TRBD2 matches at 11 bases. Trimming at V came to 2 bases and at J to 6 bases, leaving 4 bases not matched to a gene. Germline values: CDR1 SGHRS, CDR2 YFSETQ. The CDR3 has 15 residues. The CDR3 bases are TGCGCCAGCAGCTTTAGCGGGGGGGCAGGCAATGAGCAGTTCTTC. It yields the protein CASSFSGGAGNEQFF.

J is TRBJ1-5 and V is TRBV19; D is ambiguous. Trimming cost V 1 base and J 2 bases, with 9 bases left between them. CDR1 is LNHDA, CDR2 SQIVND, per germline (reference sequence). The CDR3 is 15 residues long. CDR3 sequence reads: CASSIGAAGNQPQHF. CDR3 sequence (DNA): TGTGCCAGTAGTATAGGGGCGGCCGGCAATCAGCCCCAGCATTTT. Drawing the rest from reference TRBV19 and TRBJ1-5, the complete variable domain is DGGITQSPKYLFRKEGQNVTLSCEQNLNHDAMYWYRQDPGQGLRLIYYSQIVNDFQKGDIAEGYSVSREKKESFPLTVTSAQKNPTAFYLCASSIGAAGNQPQHFGDGTRLSIL.

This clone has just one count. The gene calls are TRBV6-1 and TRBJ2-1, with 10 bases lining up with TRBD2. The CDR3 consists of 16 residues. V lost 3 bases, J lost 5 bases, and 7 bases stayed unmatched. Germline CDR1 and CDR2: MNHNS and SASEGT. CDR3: CASSDFISGRNNEQFF. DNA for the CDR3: TGTGCCAGCAGTGACTTTATTAGCGGGAGGAACAATGAGCAGTTCTTC.

CDR3 in amino acids: CASRATGDYEQYF. Written as DNA, the CDR3 is TGTGCCAGCAGGGCAACAGGGGACTACGAGCAGTACTTC. This chain uses TRBV28 with TRBJ2-7, with 7 bases aligning to TRBD1. The CDR3 is 13 residues long. Germline CDR1 is MDHEN and CDR2 is SYDVKM. V lost 6 bases and J lost 3; bases outside the gene matches: 5. The full variable domain, completed using reference TRBV28 and TRBJ2-7, is DVKVTQSSRYLVKRTGEKVFLECVQDMDHENMFWYRQDPGLGLRLIYFSYDVKMKEKGDIPEGYSVSREKKERFSLILESASTNQTSMYLCASRATGDYEQYFGPGTRLTVT.

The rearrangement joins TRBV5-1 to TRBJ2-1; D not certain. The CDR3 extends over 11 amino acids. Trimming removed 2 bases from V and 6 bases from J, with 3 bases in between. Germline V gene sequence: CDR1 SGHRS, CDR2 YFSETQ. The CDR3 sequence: CASSFGNEQFF. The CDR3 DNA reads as TGCGCCAGCAGCTTTGGCAATGAGCAGTTCTTC.

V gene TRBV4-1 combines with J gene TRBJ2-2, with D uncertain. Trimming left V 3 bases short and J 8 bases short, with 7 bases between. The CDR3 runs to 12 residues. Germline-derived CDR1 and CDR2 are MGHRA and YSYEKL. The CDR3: CASSQITGELFF. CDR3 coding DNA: TGCGCCAGCAGCCAGATTACGGGGGAGCTGTTTTTT.

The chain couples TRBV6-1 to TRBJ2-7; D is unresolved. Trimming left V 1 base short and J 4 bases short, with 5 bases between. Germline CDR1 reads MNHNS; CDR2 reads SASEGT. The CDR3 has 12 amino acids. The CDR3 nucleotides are TGTGCCAGCAGTGAAGACGGATACGAGCAGTACTTC. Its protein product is CASSEDGYEQYF.

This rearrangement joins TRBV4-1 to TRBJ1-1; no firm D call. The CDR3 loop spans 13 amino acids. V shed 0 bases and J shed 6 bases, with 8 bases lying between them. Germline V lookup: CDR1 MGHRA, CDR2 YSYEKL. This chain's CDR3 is CASSQEVTPEAFF. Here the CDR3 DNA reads TGCGCCAGCAGCCAAGAGGTAACCCCTGAAGCTTTCTTT.

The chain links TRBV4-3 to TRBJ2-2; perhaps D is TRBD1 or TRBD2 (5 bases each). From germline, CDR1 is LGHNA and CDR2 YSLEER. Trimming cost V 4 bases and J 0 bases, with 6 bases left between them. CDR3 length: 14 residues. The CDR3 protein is CASSLGPNTGELFF. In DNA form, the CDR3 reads TGCGCCAGCAGCCTGGGACCGAACACCGGGGAGCTGTTTTTT.

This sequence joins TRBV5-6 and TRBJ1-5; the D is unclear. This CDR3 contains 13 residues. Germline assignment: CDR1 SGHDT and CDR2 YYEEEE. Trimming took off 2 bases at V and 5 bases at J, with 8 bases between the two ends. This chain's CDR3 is CASSFAADQPQHF. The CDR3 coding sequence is TGTGCCAGCAGCTTCGCTGCCGATCAGCCCCAGCATTTT.

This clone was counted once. Written as DNA, the CDR3 is TGCGCCAGCAGCATTGCCTATAGGAGGCAGTCTGAAGCTTTCTTT. The encoded protein is CASSIAYRRQSEAFF. The chain is built from TRBV4-3 and TRBJ1-1; no clear D gene. Per the germline V gene, CDR1 is LGHNA and CDR2 is YSLEER. This CDR3 spans 15 amino acids. Deletions cut 5 bases from V and 6 bases from J, with 19 bases between.

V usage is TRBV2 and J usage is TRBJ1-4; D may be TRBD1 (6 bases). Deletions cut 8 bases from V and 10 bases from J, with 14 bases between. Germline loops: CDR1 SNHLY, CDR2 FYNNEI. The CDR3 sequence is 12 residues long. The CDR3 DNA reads TGTGCCAGCTTCAGGGGTGGGGGAAAACTGTTTTTT. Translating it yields CASFRGGGKLFF.

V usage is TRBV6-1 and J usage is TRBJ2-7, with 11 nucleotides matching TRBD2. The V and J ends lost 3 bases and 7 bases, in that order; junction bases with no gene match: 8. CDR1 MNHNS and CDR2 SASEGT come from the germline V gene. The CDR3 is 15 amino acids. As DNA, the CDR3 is TGTGCCAGCAGTGAGGATCTAGCGGGAGGCAGGGAGCAGTACTTC. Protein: CASSEDLAGGREQYF.

The CDR3 sequence: CASSTFNEQFF. CDR3 nucleotides: TGTGCCAGCAGTACGTTCAATGAGCAGTTCTTC. The chain has TRBV27 and TRBJ2-1; D uncertain. There are 11 residues in the CDR3. The germline V gene encodes CDR1 MNHEY and CDR2 SMNVEV (reference sequence). Between the trimmed V and J ends, which lost 5 bases and 6 bases, there was a span of 5 bases.

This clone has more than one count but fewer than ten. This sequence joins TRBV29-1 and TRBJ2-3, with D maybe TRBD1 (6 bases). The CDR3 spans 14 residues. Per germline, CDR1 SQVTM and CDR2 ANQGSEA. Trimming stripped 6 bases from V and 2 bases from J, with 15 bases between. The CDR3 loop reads CSVATQGYTDTQYF. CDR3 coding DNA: TGCAGCGTGGCCACACAGGGCTACACAGATACGCAGTATTTT.

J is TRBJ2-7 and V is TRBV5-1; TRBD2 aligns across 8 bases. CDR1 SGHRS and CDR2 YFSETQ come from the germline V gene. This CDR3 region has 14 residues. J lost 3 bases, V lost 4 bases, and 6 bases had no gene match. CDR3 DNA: TGCGCCAGCAGCCGGGGGGGCGTCGGCTACGAGCAGTACTTC. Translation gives CASSRGGVGYEQYF. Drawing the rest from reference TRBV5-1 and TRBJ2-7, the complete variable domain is KAGVTQTPRYLIKTRGQQVTLSCSPISGHRSVSWYQQTPGQGLQFLFEYFSETQRNKGNFPGRFSGRQFSNSRSEMNVSTLELGDSALYLCASSRGGVGYEQYFGPGTRLTVT.